This entry describes one T cell receptor beta chain. Its antigen is unknown. PCR involved 60 Vbeta and 13 Jbeta primers. Sequencing was performed with immunoSEQ multiplex PCR; in TCRdb, only in-frame clones are kept and a portion is missing. Found here are approximately 190,000 clones; the top ten clones hold roughly 0.74%. Per germline, CDR1 SGHRS and CDR2 YFSETQ. V shed 0 bases and J shed 4 bases, with 8 bases lying between them. The CDR3 runs 13 residues. This record comes from a study of cytomegalovirus exposure and HLA in healthy donors. General observations from the study: Researchers counted roughly 150 TCR beta chains as cytomegalovirus-associated.

V usage is TRBV5-1 and J usage is TRBJ2-7, with D unresolved. The receptor's source is a boy aged 5 to 17 in good health and CMV-seronegative. Sample: PBMCs. CDR3 nucleotide sequence: TGCGCCAGCAGCTTGGATCCCGGGTACGAGCAGTACTTC. The encoded protein is CASSLDPGYEQYF. Based on the CDR3 plus reference TRBV5-1 and TRBJ2-7, the full variable domain is KAGVTQTPRYLIKTRGQQVTLSCSPISGHRSVSWYQQTPGQGLQFLFEYFSETQRNKGNFPGRFSGRQFSNSRSEMNVSTLELGDSALYLCASSLDPGYEQYFGPGTRLTVT.